One and the same sample provided the 22 T cell receptor beta chains below, sequenced in a study of a mutant IDH1 vaccine in newly diagnosed glioma. Their target antigens are unknown. The data were produced by immunoSEQ multiplex PCR, yet TCRdb's version contains in-frame clones alone and is incomplete. The sample holds tens of thousands of clones, approximately 79% seen once. Time point defined: week 11, during vaccination. Doses comprised 300 ug of mutant IDH1 20-mer peptide each, plus topical imiquimod. The sample in question was PBMCs, obtained from a glioma patient whose treatment included an IDH1 peptide vaccine. These receptors were taken from a man between 35 and 55 years old with glioma.

The V call is TRBV7-2, the J call TRBJ2-1; 7 bases map to TRBD2. From germline, CDR1 is SGHTA and CDR2 FQGNSA. The V segment lost 6 bases and the J segment 0 bases; nucleotides outside the gene matches: 5. The CDR3 covers 15 residues. The CDR3 DNA is TGTGCCAGCAGGGACGGGAGGAGCTCCTACAATGAGCAGTTCTTC. Its translation: CASRDGRSSYNEQFF.

In this sample, this clone turned up a few times. CDR3 sequence: CASSPRGGNQPQHF. The CDR3 nucleotides read TGTGCCAGCAGCCCCCGTGGGGGCAATCAGCCCCAGCATTTT. The chain recombines TRBV5-8 with TRBJ1-5; D is unclear. Trimming took off 4 bases at V and 2 bases at J, with 10 bases between the two ends. The length of the CDR3 is 14 residues. CDR1 and CDR2 from the germline V gene are SGHTS and YDEGEE.

The count of this clone is one. The CDR3 bases are TGTGCCAGCAGCTTAGGGCGCGGGACCCAGTACTTC. This encodes CASSLGRGTQYF. The chain employs TRBV7-6 and TRBJ2-5; D gene uncertain. The V and J ends lost 1 base and 7 bases respectively, with 7 bases between them. Germline lookup yields CDR1 SGHVS and CDR2 FNYEAQ. CDR3 length: 12 residues.

The rearrangement uses TRBV6-6 and TRBJ2-7, with 9 bases matching TRBD1. V dropped 6 bases and J dropped 6; count of bases not matched to a gene: 9. This CDR3 is 14 amino acids long. CDR1 MNHNY and CDR2 SVGAGI come from the germline V gene (reference sequence). The CDR3 reads CASSPGTGSVEQYV. The CDR3 coding sequence is TGTGCCAGCAGCCCCGGGACAGGGTCAGTCGAGCAGTACGTC.

The rearrangement joins TRBV27 to TRBJ2-4; D possibly uses TRBD1 or TRBD2 (5 bases each). This CDR3 has 15 residues. V lost 4 bases and J 1 base, leaving 11 bases between the germline ends. Per germline, CDR1 MNHEY and CDR2 SMNVEV (reference sequence). The CDR3 loop is CASSSSWGAKNIQYF. Here the CDR3 DNA reads TGTGCCAGCAGTTCAAGTTGGGGGGCCAAAAACATTCAGTACTTC.

The chain is built from TRBV30 and TRBJ2-1; 7 bases are shared with TRBD2. With V trimmed by 8 bases and J by 5 bases, 9 bases remained unmatched. The CDR3 has 13 amino acids. CDR1 is GTSNPN and CDR2 is SVGIG in the germline V gene (reference sequence). In nucleotides, the CDR3 is TGTGCCAGCTGGGGGGAGGGTAACAATGAGCAGTTCTTC. It encodes CASWGEGNNEQFF.

V and J are TRBV12-5 and TRBJ1-1; tentatively, D is TRBD1 (5 bases). Trimming took off 6 bases at V and 3 bases at J, with 8 bases between the two ends. The CDR3 contains 12 residues. Germline loops: CDR1 LGHNT, CDR2 FRNRAP. DNA for the CDR3: TGTGCTAGTGGGGGGGGTCACACTGAAGCTTTCTTT. As protein: CASGGGHTEAFF. The full variable domain, rest sourced from reference TRBV12-5 and TRBJ1-1, is DARVTQTPRHKVTEMGQEVTMRCQPILGHNTVFWYRQTMMQGLELLAYFRNRAPLDDSGMPKDRFSAEMPDATLATLKIQPSEPRDSAVYFCASGGGHTEAFFGQGTRLTVV.

With respect to this clone: Different DNA sequences within this sample yield the same CDR3. The chain has TRBV7-2 and TRBJ1-2; 7 bases line up with TRBD1. The germline V gene encodes CDR1 SGHTA and CDR2 FQGNSA. Trimming took 1 base from V and 1 from J; bases not matched to a gene: 0. The CDR3 totals 14 residues. The CDR3 loop reads CASSLGQGNYGYTF. CDR3 DNA: TGTGCCAGCAGCTTAGGACAGGGTAACTATGGCTACACCTTC.

The V call is TRBV19, the J call TRBJ1-5; the D is unclear. CDR1 and CDR2 from the germline V gene are LNHDA and SQIVND (reference sequence). Trimming took off 9 bases at V and 7 bases at J, with 13 bases between the two ends. The CDR3 sequence is 12 residues long. Here the CDR3 reads CASTLEGQPQHF. DNA for the CDR3: TGTGCCAGCACCTTGGAGGGACAGCCCCAGCATTTT.

The rearrangement uses TRBV19 and TRBJ1-1; D is uncertain. The CDR3 is 16 residues long. Trimming left V 0 bases short and J 1 base short, with 12 bases between. Germline V gene lookup returns CDR1 LNHDA and CDR2 SQIVND (reference sequence). The CDR3 is CASSIERARSNTEAFF. The CDR3 DNA is TGTGCCAGTAGTATAGAGAGGGCCCGCTCGAACACTGAAGCTTTCTTT.

J is TRBJ1-4 and V is TRBV19, with TRBD1 matching 9 bases. Trimming removed 5 bases from V and 11 bases from J; junction bases left unmatched: 15. The CDR3 is 16 residues long. Germline lookup yields CDR1 LNHDA and CDR2 SQIVND (reference sequence). The CDR3 reads CASSQTLGTGLEKLFF. The CDR3 nucleotides are TGTGCCAGTAGTCAAACACTCGGGACAGGGCTCGAGAAACTGTTTTTT.

The rearrangement joins TRBV5-1 to TRBJ2-1, with unresolved D. Germline lookup yields CDR1 SGHRS and CDR2 YFSETQ. This CDR3 is 15 amino acids long. Deletions cut 0 bases from V and 4 bases from J, with 11 bases between. CDR3 DNA sequence: TGCGCCAGCAGCTTGGCGTCCGGTTTGTACAATGAGCAGTTCTTC. This gives the protein CASSLASGLYNEQFF.

This clone is judged medium-sized. The V call is TRBV7-2, the J call TRBJ1-2; D ambiguous. The CDR3 has 13 amino acids. The V end was cut by 0 bases, the J end by 7 bases, with 9 bases between. In germline, CDR1 is SGHTA, CDR2 FQGNSA. The DNA of the CDR3 is TGTGCCAGCAGCTTAGCCGCTACAATTGGCTACACCTTC. Its translation is CASSLAATIGYTF.

V is TRBV18 and J is TRBJ2-7, with D perhaps assigned TRBD1 or TRBD2 (5 bases each). Germline V gene lookup returns CDR1 KGHSH and CDR2 LQKENI. With 3 bases removed from V and 4 bases from J, the gap between germline ends came to 13 bases. CDR3 length: 14 amino acids. CDR3 bases: TGTGCCAGCTCACCTAAGGGACCCGGATACGAGCAGTACTTC. Amino acid sequence: CASSPKGPGYEQYF.

The CDR3 DNA is TGCGCCAGCAGCCTACCGGGACAGGGGACAGATACGCAGTATTTT. Protein product: CASSLPGQGTDTQYF. The V call is TRBV4-1, the J call TRBJ2-3; TRBD1 agrees at 10 bases. Germline V CDR1 and CDR2: MGHRA, YSYEKL. The CDR3 length is 15 residues. The ends lost 4 bases at V and 3 bases at J; junction bases unmatched: 4.

The chain combines TRBV5-1 with TRBJ1-2; D gene unclear. The CDR3 sequence is 13 residues long. Germline V CDR1 and CDR2: SGHRS, YFSETQ. The V end was cut by 1 base, the J end by 4 bases, with 8 bases between. CDR3 loop: CASSLQALYGYTF. DNA for the CDR3: TGCGCCAGCAGCTTGCAGGCCCTCTATGGCTACACCTTC.

The chain couples TRBV1 to TRBJ2-1; the tabulated D call, TRBD2, remains unverified against the DNA. TRBV1 is reported as a pseudogene. The CDR3 extends over 16 amino acids. The CDR3 is CTSSLKKREGLNEQFF. In DNA, the CDR3 is TGCACCAGCAGCCTAAAAAAGCGGGAGGGCCTCAATGAGCAGTTCTTC.

The V gene is TRBV7-2, the J gene TRBJ2-5; D gene unclear. The V end was cut by 4 bases, the J end by 1 base, with 7 bases between. This CDR3 region has 13 residues. Germline lookup yields CDR1 SGHTA and CDR2 FQGNSA. The CDR3 bases are TGTGCCAGCAGCTCCCGGACCCAAGAGACCCAGTACTTC. Translating it yields CASSSRTQETQYF.

The rearrangement links TRBV10-2 to TRBJ2-5, with D possibly matching TRBD2 (6 bases). TRBJ2-7 explains the end of the DNA better; the J call may be wrong. Germline loops: CDR1 WSHSY, CDR2 SAAADI. This CDR3 region has 14 residues. The CDR3 coding sequence is TGCGCCAGCTTACCGGGACTTATTTCCTACGAGCAGTACTTC. It is translated as CASLPGLISYEQYF.

This chain uses TRBV7-2 with TRBJ2-5; 7 bases are shared with TRBD1. The CDR3 extends over 14 amino acids. The germline V gene encodes CDR1 SGHTA and CDR2 FQGNSA. V was clipped by 1 base and J by 5 bases; unmatched bases: 4. The CDR3 coding sequence is TGTGCCAGCAGCTTAGGAAGGGGGCGGGAGACCCAGTACTTC. Translation gives CASSLGRGRETQYF.

J is TRBJ2-2 and V is TRBV7-6, with 9 nucleotides matching TRBD2. The length of the CDR3 is 16 residues. The trim removed 2 bases at V and 5 bases at J, leaving 6 bases unmatched. CDR1 SGHVS and CDR2 FNYEAQ come from the germline V gene. CDR3 protein: CASSLTLLAGTGELFF. DNA of the CDR3: TGTGCCAGCAGCTTAACTCTTCTAGCGGGGACCGGGGAGCTGTTTTTT.

The gene calls are TRBV7-7 and TRBJ2-7, with D perhaps matching TRBD1 or TRBD2 (5 bases each). This CDR3 region has 14 residues. Trimming took off 1 base at V and 7 bases at J, with 14 bases between the two ends. Germline V gives CDR1 SSHAT, CDR2 FNYEAQ (reference sequence). CDR3 in DNA: TGTGCCAGCAGCTTAGGAGGGTCCAGGGAGGAGCAGTACTTC. It specifies CASSLGGSREEQYF.